The rows below give T cell receptor beta chains drawn from one sample of a study of primary melanoma T cells and metastatic recurrence. Sequencing was performed with immunoSEQ multiplex PCR; in TCRdb, only in-frame clones are kept and a portion is missing. The top ten clones hold roughly a sixth of a sample with fewer than 150 clones, about 83% of them seen once. The sequencing sample was made of melanoma tumor tissue. These receptors were obtained from a human donor with melanoma. Both conserved end residues are part of each CDR3. The order of the fields is J gene, V gene, CDR3 protein.

>TRBJ2-6|TRBV6-8
CASSYTWTAGANVLTF
>TRBJ1-1|TRBV6-7
CASSEGLTGTNTEAFF
>TRBJ2-1|TRBV30
CACPGSYNEQFF
>TRBJ2-7|TRBV19
CASSPTLGRADYEQYF
>TRBJ2-5|TRBV19
CASSQGMSETQYF
>TRBJ2-2|TRBV6-8
CASSRTSGGPNTGELFF
>TRBJ2-7|TRBV2
CASRLSGGPEQYF
>TRBJ1-5|TRBV19
CASTDPWEGAYQPQHF
>TRBJ2-1|TRBV7-5
CASSKRLAGGPFNEQFF
>TRBJ2-1|TRBV11-3
CASSLDAGQGWNEQFF
>TRBJ2-5|TRBV15
CATSRDNRAQETQYF
>TRBJ2-1|TRBV19
CASSIEVATGDEQFF
>TRBJ2-1|TRBV7-6
CASSLGPGNNEQFF
>TRBJ1-1|TRBV30
CAQTVNTEAFF
>TRBJ2-3|TRBV29-1
CSVWILRETDTQYF
>TRBJ2-2|TRBV18
CASSPGTGATGELFF
>TRBJ1-2|TRBV6-8
CASSTSPLSKDGYTF
>-|TRBV19
CASSGRVLAGQPQYF
>TRBJ1-3|TRBV19
CASTPGAYSGNTIYF
>TRBJ2-1|TRBV7-5
CASSLDFVGGQYNEQFF
>TRBJ2-6|TRBV11-3
CASSVRDLISGANVLTF
>TRBJ2-5|TRBV11-3
CASSRGPGQGQETQYF
>TRBJ1-6|TRBV7-5
CASSPGQGASYNSPLHF
>TRBJ1-1|TRBV11-3
CASSLRAIRGAEAFF
>TRBJ2-4|TRBV11-3
CASSLEPGETGKNIQYF